This T cell receptor beta chain derives from a study of shared clonotypes between healthy human individuals. Naive-designated CD8 cells lacked CD45RO, were positively enriched for CCR7, and omitted terminally differentiated effector memory CD45RA+ cells. Every contributor of samples was a Caucasian grown-up residing in Nashville, Tennessee. Repertoires were generated with immunoSEQ multiplex PCR, while TCRdb's copy carries only in-frame clones and drops some. The sample gives under 2,000,000 clones, approximately 94% of which show up once; roughly 1.2% is in the top ten. This TCR was sampled from a young man in good health. Material: naive CD8+ T cells sorted from blood.

The CDR3 sequence: CSVAVDSGAREQYF. CDR3 nucleotide sequence: TGCAGCGTGGCTGTAGATAGCGGGGCCAGGGAGCAGTACTTC. V is TRBV29-1 and J is TRBJ2-7, with 8 bases lining up with TRBD2. The CDR3 loop spans 14 amino acids. Germline V gives CDR1 SQVTM, CDR2 ANQGSEA. Unmatched junction bases numbered 14, after V lost 6 bases and J lost 7 bases.